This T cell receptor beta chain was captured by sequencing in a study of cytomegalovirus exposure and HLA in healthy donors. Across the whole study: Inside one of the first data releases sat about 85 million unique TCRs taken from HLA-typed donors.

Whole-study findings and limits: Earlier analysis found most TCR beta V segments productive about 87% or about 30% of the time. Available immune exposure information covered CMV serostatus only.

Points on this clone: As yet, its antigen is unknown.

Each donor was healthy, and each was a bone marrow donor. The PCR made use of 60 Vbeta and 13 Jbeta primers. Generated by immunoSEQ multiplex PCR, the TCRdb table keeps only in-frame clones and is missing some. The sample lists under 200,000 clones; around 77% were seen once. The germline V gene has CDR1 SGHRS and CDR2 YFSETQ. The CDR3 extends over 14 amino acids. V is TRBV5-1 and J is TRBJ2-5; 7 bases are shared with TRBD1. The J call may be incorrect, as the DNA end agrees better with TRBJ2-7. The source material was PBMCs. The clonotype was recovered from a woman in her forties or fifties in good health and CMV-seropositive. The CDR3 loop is CASSLGQGFYEQYF. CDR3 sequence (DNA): TGCGCCAGCAGCTTGGGACAGGGTTTTTACGAGCAGTACTTC.